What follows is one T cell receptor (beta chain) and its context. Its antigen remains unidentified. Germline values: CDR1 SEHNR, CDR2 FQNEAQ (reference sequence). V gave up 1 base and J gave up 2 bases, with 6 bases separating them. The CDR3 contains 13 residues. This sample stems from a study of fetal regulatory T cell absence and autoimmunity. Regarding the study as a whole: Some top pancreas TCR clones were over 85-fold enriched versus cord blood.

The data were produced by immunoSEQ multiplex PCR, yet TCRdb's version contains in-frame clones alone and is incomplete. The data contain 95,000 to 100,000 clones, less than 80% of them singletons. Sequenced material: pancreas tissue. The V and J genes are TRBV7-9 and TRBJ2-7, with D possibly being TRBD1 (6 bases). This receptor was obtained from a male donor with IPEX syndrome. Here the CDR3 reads CASSLGTAYEQYF. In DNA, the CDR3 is TGTGCCAGCAGCTTAGGGACAGCCTACGAGCAGTACTTC.